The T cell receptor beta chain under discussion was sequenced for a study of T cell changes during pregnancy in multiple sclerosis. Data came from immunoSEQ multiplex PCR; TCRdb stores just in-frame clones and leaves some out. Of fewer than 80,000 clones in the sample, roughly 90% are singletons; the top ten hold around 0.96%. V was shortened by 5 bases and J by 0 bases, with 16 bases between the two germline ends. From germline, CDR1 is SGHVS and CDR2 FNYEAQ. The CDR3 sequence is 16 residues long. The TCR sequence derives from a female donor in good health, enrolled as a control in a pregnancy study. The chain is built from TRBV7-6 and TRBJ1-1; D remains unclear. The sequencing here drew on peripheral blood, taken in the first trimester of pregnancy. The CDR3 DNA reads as TGTGCCAGCAGCCTTGGGCGGGGTAGCATGAACACTGAAGCTTTCTTT. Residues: CASSLGRGSMNTEAFF.